This record looks at one TCR beta chain sequence and its context. In the study's own analysis: Estimation of nucleated cell counts relied on the amplification of reference gene primers. Sequencing used immunoSEQ multiplex PCR; TCRdb keeps in-frame clones, though not all of them. V, J and clone size were drawn from that table, and D and trimming were deduced from the DNA. The data show about 40,000 clones, with roughly 92% seen just once and roughly 10% held by the top ten. Looked up from germline, CDR1 is MGHDK and CDR2 is SYGVNS. V lost 2 bases and J lost 3, with 13 bases in between. The CDR3 has 15 amino acids. The record originates from a study of blood T cell repertoires in COVID-19. Study-level information: Spain, Italy and the United States supplied samples that represented acute and convalescent COVID-19.

Input material: peripheral blood. The receptor was isolated from a man between 45 and 60 years old with active COVID-19. The chain has TRBV25-1 and TRBJ2-5; possible D gene TRBD1, 5 bases. The CDR3 nucleotides are TGTGCCAGCAGTGAACAGGGTCTTGGAAAAGAGACCCAGTACTTC. Translation gives CASSEQGLGKETQYF. Combining the CDR3 with reference TRBV25-1 and TRBJ2-5 gives the whole variable domain EADIYQTPRYLVIGTGKKITLECSQTMGHDKMYWYQQDPGMELHLIHYSYGVNSTEKGDLSSESTVSRIRTEHFPLTLESARPSHTSQYLCASSEQGLGKETQYFGPGTRLLVL.